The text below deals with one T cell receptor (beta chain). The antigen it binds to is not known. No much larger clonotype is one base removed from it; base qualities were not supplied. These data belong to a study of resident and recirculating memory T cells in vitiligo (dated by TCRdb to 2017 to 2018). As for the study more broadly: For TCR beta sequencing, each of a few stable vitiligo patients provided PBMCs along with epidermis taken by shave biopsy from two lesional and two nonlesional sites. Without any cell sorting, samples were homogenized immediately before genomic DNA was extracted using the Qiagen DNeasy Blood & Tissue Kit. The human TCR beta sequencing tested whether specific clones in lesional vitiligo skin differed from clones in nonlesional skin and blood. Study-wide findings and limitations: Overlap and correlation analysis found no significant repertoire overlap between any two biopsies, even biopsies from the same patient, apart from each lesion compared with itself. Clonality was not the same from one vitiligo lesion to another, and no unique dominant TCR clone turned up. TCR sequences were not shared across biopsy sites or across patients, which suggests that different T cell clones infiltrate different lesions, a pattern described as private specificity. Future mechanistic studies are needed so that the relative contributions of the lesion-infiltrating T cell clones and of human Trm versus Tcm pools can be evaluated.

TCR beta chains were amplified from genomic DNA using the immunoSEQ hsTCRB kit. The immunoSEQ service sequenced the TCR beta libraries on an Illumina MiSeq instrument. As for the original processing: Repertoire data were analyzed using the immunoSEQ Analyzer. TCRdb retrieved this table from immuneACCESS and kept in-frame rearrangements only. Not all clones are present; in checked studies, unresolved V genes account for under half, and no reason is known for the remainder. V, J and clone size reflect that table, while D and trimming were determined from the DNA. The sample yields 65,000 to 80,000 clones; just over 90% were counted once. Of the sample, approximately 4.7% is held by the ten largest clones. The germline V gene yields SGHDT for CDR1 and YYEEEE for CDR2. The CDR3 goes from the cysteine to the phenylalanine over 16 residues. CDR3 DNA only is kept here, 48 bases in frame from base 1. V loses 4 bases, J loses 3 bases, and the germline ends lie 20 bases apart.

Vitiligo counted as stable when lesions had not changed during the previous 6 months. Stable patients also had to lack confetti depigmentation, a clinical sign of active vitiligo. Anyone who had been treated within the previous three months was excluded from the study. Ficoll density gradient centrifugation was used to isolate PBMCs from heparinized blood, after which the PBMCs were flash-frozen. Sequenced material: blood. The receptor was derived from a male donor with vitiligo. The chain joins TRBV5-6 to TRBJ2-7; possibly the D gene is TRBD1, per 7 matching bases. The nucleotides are TGTGCCAGCAGCCCCGGGGGATCCTGGACAGGCTACGAGCAGTACTTC. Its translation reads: CASSPGGSWTGYEQYF.